The 15 T cell receptor beta chains listed next were all sequenced from one sample in a study of neurological immune-mediated disorders. Via MiXCR, TCRdb re-called the 5' RACE reads, giving one row per CDR3 protein. In the table there are approximately 68,000 distinct CDR3 sequences, 4.8% of which are singletons. Specimen: PBMCs. The receptors come from a woman aged 70-85 years with multiple sclerosis.

In its sample, this clonotype was seen many times. V and J are TRBV6-5 and TRBJ1-2, with TRBD1 identical over 7 bases. Trimming at V came to 6 bases and at J to 6 bases, leaving 7 bases not matched to a gene. CDR1 is MNHEY and CDR2 is SVGAGI in the germline V gene. The CDR3 has 13 residues. CDR3 sequence reads: CASSLGQPNGYTF. In nucleotides, the CDR3 is TGTGCCAGCAGCCTGGGACAGCCAAATGGCTACACCTTC.

This clonotype was counted many times. The rearrangement joins TRBV5-1 to TRBJ2-7; 7 bases match TRBD2. The germline V gene encodes CDR1 SGHRS and CDR2 YFSETQ. The CDR3 consists of 15 residues. The J segment lost 0 bases and the V segment lost 0 bases, leaving 3 bases of the junction unmatched. The CDR3 region has the DNA TGCGCCAGCAGCTTGGCTTCTAGCGGCTCCTACGAGCAGTACTTC. Translating gives CASSLASSGSYEQYF. The entire variable domain, with the rest obtained from reference TRBV5-1 and TRBJ2-7, is as follows: KAGVTQTPRYLIKTRGQQVTLSCSPISGHRSVSWYQQTPGQGLQFLFEYFSETQRNKGNFPGRFSGRQFSNSRSEMNVSTLELGDSALYLCASSLASSGSYEQYFGPGTRLTVT.

This clonotype was counted at least ten times. This sequence joins TRBV5-1 and TRBJ2-7; D perhaps matches TRBD1 (5 bases). The V and J ends lost 4 bases and 2 bases respectively, with 10 bases between them. Germline V gene data show CDR1 as SGHRS and CDR2 as YFSETQ. The CDR3 extends over 13 amino acids. Here the CDR3 reads CASSQDTAYEQYF. CDR3 in DNA: TGCGCCAGCAGCCAGGACACCGCCTACGAGCAGTACTTC.

This clonotype was seen many times. Because the CDR3's place on the DNA is in doubt, the DNA is left out and the CDR3 is given as listed by TCRdb. The chain employs TRBV28 and TRBJ2-1. In germline, CDR1 is MDHEN, CDR2 SYDVKM. Both ends counted, the CDR3 spans 11 residues. CDR3 in amino acids: CASSSSDEQFF.

This clonotype was seen repeatedly, ten times or more. The gene calls are TRBV12-3 or TRBV12-4 and TRBJ2-5; 7 bases agree with TRBD1. The CDR3 is 12 residues long. J gave up 3 bases and V 6 bases, and 1 base lay outside the gene matches. CDR3 in amino acids: CASSTGEETQYF. The CDR3 coding sequence is TGTGCCAGCAGCACAGGGGAAGAGACCCAGTACTTC.

This clonotype was recorded many times. The rearrangement links TRBV7-2 to TRBJ1-2, with a weak D call TRBD1 (6 bases). The CDR3 runs to 17 residues. Trimming left V 2 bases short and J 4 bases short, with 20 bases between. The germline CDR1 and CDR2 sequences are SGHTA and FQGNSA. The CDR3 is CASSLRGDPTQFYGYTF. The CDR3 DNA follows: TGTGCCAGCAGCTTAAGGGGGGACCCTACCCAATTCTATGGCTACACCTTC.

As for this clonotype: The CDR3 does not end in the conserved phenylalanine or tryptophan, so this is likely a read error. The chain combines TRBV4-1 with TRBJ2-3; 10 bases match TRBD2. The CDR3 totals 16 residues. Germline-derived CDR1 and CDR2 are MGHRA and YSYEKL. V lost 3 bases and J lost 4; bases outside the gene matches: 7. CDR3 amino acids: CASSQPLAGKADTQYS. The DNA of the CDR3 is TGCGCCAGCAGCCAGCCACTAGCGGGAAAAGCAGATACGCAGTATTCT.

This clonotype was detected many times. The CDR3 region is CSASPGRFNTQYF. The CDR3 coding sequence is TGCAGTGCTAGTCCGGGGAGGTTTAATACGCAGTATTTT. The V gene is TRBV20-1, the J gene TRBJ2-3; tentatively, D is TRBD2 (6 bases). The CDR3 length is 13 residues. V shed 3 bases and J shed 7 bases, with 14 bases lying between them. Germline V gives CDR1 DFQATT, CDR2 SNEGSKA (reference sequence).

This clonotype was recorded many times. The V gene is TRBV4-3, the J gene TRBJ1-6; D gene uncertain. Germline V gene lookup returns CDR1 LGHNA and CDR2 YSLEER. V shed 4 bases and J shed 0 bases, with 16 bases lying between them. The CDR3 totals 18 residues. The DNA for the CDR3 is TGCGCCAGCAGCCTCCAACCCCCCATAAGCTCCTATAATTCACCCCTCCACTTT. This codes for CASSLQPPISSYNSPLHF.

This clonotype has a handful of counts. Just one base apart from a much larger clone, this may be a read error. The chain employs TRBV20-1 and TRBJ2-7; 9 bases line up with TRBD2. The CDR3 has 13 residues. Germline values: CDR1 DFQATT, CDR2 SNEGSKA (reference sequence). Germline trimming cut 7 bases from V and 2 bases from J; bases unmatched to any gene: 6. The CDR3 bases are TGCAGTGACAAGGCGGGAGGGCCCTACGAGCAGTACTTC. Its translation is CSDKAGGPYEQYF.

This clonotype was detected ten times or more. The J gene is TRBJ2-3, the V gene TRBV12-3 or TRBV12-4; 8 bases agree with TRBD1. This CDR3 has 13 residues. Losses at the gene ends were 11 bases for V and 6 bases for J; bases not matched to a gene: 10. The CDR3 loop reads CASRTGRVDTQYF. Here the CDR3 DNA reads TGTGCCTCCCGGACAGGGCGTGTGGATACGCAGTATTTT.

This clonotype came up many times. The V and J genes are TRBV3-1 and TRBJ2-2, with D perhaps matching TRBD1 (6 bases). The CDR3 loop spans 16 amino acids. Germline V gene data show CDR1 as LGHDT and CDR2 as YNNKEL (reference sequence). V shed 2 bases and J shed 2 bases, with 12 bases lying between them. Here the CDR3 DNA reads TGTGCCAGCAGCCAACCAACAGGGTACAACACCGGGGAGCTGTTTTTT. This codes for CASSQPTGYNTGELFF. Full variable domain (remainder filled in from reference TRBV3-1 and TRBJ2-2): DTAVSQTPKYLVTQMGNDKSIKCEQNLGHDTMYWYKQDSKKFLKIMFSYNNKELIINETVPNRFSPKSPDKAHLNLHINSLELGDSAVYFCASSQPTGYNTGELFFGEGSRLTVL.

This clonotype was recorded at least ten times. The CDR3, as DNA: TGTGCCAGCGGGTCTTTACCGATGGAGAAGGCGCAGTACTTC. This sequence encodes CASGSLPMEKAQYF. This sequence joins TRBV12-3 or TRBV12-4 and TRBJ2-7; the D is unclear. The CDR3 has 14 residues. The germline V and J ends were trimmed by 8 bases and 9 bases, with 23 bases remaining between them.

This clonotype was seen many times. The chain couples TRBV6-2 or TRBV6-3 to TRBJ1-2, with a possible D match to TRBD1 (6 bases). The CDR3 covers 14 residues. Germline assignment: CDR1 MNHEY and CDR2 SVGEGT. V was trimmed by 7 bases and J by 8 bases, leaving 20 bases between them. The CDR3 nucleotides are TGTGCCAGCACTCCTGCAGGGGAAGGAGGAGGCTACACCTTC. Protein: CASTPAGEGGGYTF.

This clonotype was seen at least ten times. The CDR3 DNA follows: TGTGCCAGCAGCTTCACAGGGGGCGAGGATGAGCAGTACTTC. Translating gives CASSFTGGEDEQYF. The chain links TRBV13 to TRBJ2-7; 9 bases line up with TRBD1. This CDR3 has 14 amino acids. Germline CDR1 PRHDT, CDR2 FYEKMQ (reference sequence). Trimming took 3 bases from V and 7 from J; bases not matched to a gene: 7.